This TCR beta chain was sequenced in a study of regulatory T cells in long-lasting Graves disease. Regarding time point: newly diagnosed GD, antithyroid drugs for less than 3 months. RNA extracted from PBMCs served as the sequencing template. Comments on this clonotype: This may be a read error: a much more frequent sequence differs by one nucleotide.

V was pared by 4 bases and J by 6 bases, with 12 bases between. Germline CDR1 and CDR2: KGHDR and SFDVKD. CDR3 length: 13 amino acids. Both iRepertoire HTBI primers and Arm-PCR of CDR3 regions were used to build the TCR beta libraries. Via MiXCR, TCRdb re-called the multiplex PCR reads, giving one row per CDR3 protein. The sample has fewer than 400,000 distinct CDR3 sequences, 18% seen once; the top ten hold around 37%. The origin of this receptor is a female donor with Graves disease. The chain employs TRBV24-1 and TRBJ2-7; D is possibly TRBD1 (6 bases). The material sequenced was peripheral blood mononuclear cells (PBMCs), taken at new diagnosis, from a patient treated with antithyroid drugs. The CDR3 region has the DNA TGTGCCACCAGTGAACAGGGCGTGTGCGAGCAGTACTTC. This codes for CATSEQGVCEQYF.